This T cell receptor (beta chain) derives from a study of beta chain features in type 1 diabetes. TCRB transcripts that were expressed got sequenced, as all of the isolated RNA had been reverse transcribed. About 3.6 million reads on average were seen across naive, central memory and regulatory T cell samples. Some clones are missing from TCRdb's copy, which holds only in-frame ones; the method was immunoSEQ multiplex PCR. The sample has some 180,000 clones, about 13% seen once. Germline CDR1 is SGDLS and CDR2 is YYNGEE. This CDR3 is 16 amino acids long. Trimming pared 0 bases from V and 7 bases from J, leaving 17 bases between. Regarding this clone: Its antigen is currently unknown.

Study-level results: Whether TCRB rearrangement is influenced by HLA type went unresolved here.

Each donor gave one heparinised blood draw averaging approximately 100 mL. Cell sorting via CD45RO/CCR7/CD25/CD127/CD95/CD27 was performed to obtain CD4+ naive, central memory, regulatory and stem cell-like memory cells. The chain employs TRBV9 and TRBJ2-1; the D gene is possibly TRBD2 (5 bases). The receptor comes from a woman aged 18-35 years in good health. Sequencing was done on a sample of central memory CD4+ T cells from blood. CDR3 sequence (DNA): TGTGCCAGCAGCGTAGCGGGGAGCGGCCTGAGGAATGAGCAGTTCTTC. Encoded protein: CASSVAGSGLRNEQFF. Full variable domain (outside the CDR3, taken from reference TRBV9 and TRBJ2-1): DSGVTQTPKHLITATGQRVTLRCSPRSGDLSVYWYQQSLDQGLQFLIQYYNGEERAKGNILERFSAQQFPDLHSELNLSSLELGDSALYFCASSVAGSGLRNEQFFGPGTRLTVL.